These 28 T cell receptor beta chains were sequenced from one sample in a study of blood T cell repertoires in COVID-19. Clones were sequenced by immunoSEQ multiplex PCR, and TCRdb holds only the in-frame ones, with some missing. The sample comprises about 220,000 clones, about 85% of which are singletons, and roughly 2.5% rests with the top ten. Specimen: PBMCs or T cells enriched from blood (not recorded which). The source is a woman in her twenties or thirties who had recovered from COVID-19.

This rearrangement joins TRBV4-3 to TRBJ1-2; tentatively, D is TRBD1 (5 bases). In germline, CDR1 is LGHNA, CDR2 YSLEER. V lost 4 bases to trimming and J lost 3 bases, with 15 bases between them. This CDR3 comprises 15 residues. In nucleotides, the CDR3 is TGCGCCAGCAGCCGACAAGGGGAAGGCTACTATGGCTACACCTTC. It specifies CASSRQGEGYYGYTF.

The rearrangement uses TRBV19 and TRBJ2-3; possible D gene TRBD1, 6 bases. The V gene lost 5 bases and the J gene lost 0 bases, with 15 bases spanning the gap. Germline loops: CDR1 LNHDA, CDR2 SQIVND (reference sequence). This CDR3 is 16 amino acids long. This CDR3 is CASSPGHLRSTDTQYF. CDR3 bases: TGTGCCAGTAGTCCGGGACATCTAAGGAGCACAGATACGCAGTATTTT.

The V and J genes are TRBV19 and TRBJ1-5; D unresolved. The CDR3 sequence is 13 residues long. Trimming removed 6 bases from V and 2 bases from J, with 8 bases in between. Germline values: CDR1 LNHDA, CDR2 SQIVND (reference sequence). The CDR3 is CASRRHGNQPQHF. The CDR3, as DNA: TGTGCCAGTAGGCGGCATGGCAATCAGCCCCAGCATTTT.

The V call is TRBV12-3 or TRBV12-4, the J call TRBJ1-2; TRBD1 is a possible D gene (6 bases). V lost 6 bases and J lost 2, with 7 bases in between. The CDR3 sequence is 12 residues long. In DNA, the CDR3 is TGTGCCAGCAGCAGGGGAAACTATGGCTACACCTTC. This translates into CASSRGNYGYTF.

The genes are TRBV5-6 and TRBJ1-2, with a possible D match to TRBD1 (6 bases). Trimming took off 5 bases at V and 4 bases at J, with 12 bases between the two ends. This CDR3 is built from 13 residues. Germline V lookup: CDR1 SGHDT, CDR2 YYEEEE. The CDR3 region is CASSEDRLYGYTF. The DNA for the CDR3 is TGTGCCAGCAGTGAGGACAGACTCTATGGCTACACCTTC.

The CDR3 DNA follows: TGTGCCAGCAGCTTACACCGGGACAGGGAAGGCGAGCAGTACTTC. Its protein is CASSLHRDREGEQYF. The J gene is TRBJ2-7, the V gene TRBV11-2, with TRBD1 matching over 9 bases. CDR1 is SGHAT, CDR2 FQNNGV, per germline. The trim removed 2 bases at V and 6 bases at J, leaving 8 bases unmatched. The CDR3 sequence is 15 residues long.

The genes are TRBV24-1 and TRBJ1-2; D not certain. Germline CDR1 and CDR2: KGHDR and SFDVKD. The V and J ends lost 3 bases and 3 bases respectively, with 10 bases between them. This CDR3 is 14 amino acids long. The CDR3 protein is CATSDGSQHYGYTF. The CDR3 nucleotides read TGTGCCACCAGTGATGGGAGTCAGCACTATGGCTACACCTTC.

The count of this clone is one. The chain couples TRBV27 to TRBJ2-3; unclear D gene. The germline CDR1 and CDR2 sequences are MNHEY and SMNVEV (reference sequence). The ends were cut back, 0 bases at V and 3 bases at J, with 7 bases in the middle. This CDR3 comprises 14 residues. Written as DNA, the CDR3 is TGTGCCAGCAGTTTATCTCCCACTACAGATACGCAGTATTTT. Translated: CASSLSPTTDTQYF.

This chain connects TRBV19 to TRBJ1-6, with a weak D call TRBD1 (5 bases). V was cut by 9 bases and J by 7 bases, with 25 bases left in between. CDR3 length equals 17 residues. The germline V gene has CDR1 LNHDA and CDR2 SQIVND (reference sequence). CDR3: CASNPGLRGGRNSPLHF. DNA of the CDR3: TGTGCCAGCAATCCGGGTTTAAGGGGAGGAAGAAATTCACCCCTCCACTTT. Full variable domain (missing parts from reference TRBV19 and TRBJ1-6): DGGITQSPKYLFRKEGQNVTLSCEQNLNHDAMYWYRQDPGQGLRLIYYSQIVNDFQKGDIAEGYSVSREKKESFPLTVTSAQKNPTAFYLCASNPGLRGGRNSPLHFGNGTRLTVT.

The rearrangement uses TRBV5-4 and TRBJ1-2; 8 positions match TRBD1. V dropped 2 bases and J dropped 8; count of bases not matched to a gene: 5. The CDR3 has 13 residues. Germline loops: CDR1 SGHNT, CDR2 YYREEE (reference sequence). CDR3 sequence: CASSLQGDTGYTF. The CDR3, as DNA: TGTGCCAGCAGCTTACAGGGGGATACAGGCTACACCTTC.

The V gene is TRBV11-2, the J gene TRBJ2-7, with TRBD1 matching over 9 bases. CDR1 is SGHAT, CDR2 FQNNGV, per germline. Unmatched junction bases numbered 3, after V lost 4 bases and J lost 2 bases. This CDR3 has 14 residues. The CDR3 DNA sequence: TGTGCCAGCAGCTCCGGACAGGGGCCCTACGAGCAGTACTTC. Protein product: CASSSGQGPYEQYF.

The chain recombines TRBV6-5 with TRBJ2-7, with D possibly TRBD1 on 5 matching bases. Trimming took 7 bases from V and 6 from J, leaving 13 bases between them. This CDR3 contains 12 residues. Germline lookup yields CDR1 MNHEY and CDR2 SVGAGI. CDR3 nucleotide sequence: TGTGCCAGCACCCAGGGCGTGGGCGAGCAGTACTTC. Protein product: CASTQGVGEQYF.

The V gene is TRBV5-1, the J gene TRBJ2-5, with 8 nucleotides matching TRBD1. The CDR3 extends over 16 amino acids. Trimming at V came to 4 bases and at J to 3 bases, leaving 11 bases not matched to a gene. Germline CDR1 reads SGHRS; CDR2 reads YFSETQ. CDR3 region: CASSGADTGGKETQYF. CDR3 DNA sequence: TGCGCCAGCAGCGGTGCGGATACAGGGGGTAAAGAGACCCAGTACTTC.

CDR3 protein: CATSRGTGASTDTQYF. DNA for the CDR3: TGTGCCACCAGCAGGGGGACAGGGGCTAGCACAGATACGCAGTATTTT. The chain recombines TRBV15 with TRBJ2-3; 10 nucleotides align to TRBD1. The germline V gene has CDR1 LNHNV and CDR2 YYDKDF (reference sequence). V trimming: 3 bases; J trimming: 0 bases; junction bases outside the gene matches: 3. This CDR3 contains 16 residues.

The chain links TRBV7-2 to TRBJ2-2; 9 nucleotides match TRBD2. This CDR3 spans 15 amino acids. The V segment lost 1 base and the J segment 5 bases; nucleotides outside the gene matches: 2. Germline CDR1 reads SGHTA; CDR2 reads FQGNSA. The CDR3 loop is CASSLVAGETGELFF. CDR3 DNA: TGTGCCAGCAGCTTAGTAGCGGGGGAAACCGGGGAGCTGTTTTTT.

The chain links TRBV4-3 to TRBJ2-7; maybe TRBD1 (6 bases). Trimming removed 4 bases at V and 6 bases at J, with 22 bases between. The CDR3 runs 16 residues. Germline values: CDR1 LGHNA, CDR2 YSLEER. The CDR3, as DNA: TGCGCCAGCAGCCGCCAATACGCAGGGGTCTGGGGCGAGCAGTACTTC. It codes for CASSRQYAGVWGEQYF.

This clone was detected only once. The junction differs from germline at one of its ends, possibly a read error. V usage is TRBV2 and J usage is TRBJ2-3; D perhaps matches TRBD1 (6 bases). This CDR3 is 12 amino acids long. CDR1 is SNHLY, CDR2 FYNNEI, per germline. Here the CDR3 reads CASSEGTETQYF. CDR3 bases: TGTGCCAGCAGTGAAGGGACAGAGACGCAGTATTTT.

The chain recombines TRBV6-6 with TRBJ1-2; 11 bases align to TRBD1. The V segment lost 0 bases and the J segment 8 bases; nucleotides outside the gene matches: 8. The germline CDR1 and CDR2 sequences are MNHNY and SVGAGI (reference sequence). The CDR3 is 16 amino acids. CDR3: CASSYSNTGQGVGYTF. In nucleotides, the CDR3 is TGTGCCAGCAGTTACTCGAATACGGGACAGGGGGTCGGCTACACCTTC.

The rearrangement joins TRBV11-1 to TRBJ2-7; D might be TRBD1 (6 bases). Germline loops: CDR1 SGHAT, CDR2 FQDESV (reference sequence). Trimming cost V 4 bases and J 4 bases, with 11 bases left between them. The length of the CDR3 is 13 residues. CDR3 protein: CASSSARGYEQYF. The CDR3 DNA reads TGTGCCAGCAGCTCTGCTAGGGGGTACGAGCAGTACTTC.

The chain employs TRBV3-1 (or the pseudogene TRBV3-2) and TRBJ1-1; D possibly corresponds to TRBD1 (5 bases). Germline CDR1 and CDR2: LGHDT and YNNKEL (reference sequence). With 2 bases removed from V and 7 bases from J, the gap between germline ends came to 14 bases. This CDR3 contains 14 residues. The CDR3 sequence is CASSQQWDSGEAFF. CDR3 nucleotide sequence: TGTGCCAGCAGCCAACAATGGGACTCAGGTGAAGCTTTCTTT.

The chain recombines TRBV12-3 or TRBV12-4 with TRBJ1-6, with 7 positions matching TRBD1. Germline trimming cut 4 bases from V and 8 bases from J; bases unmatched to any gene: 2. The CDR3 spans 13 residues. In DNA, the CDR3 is TGTGCCAGCAGTTCAGGACAGGATTCACCCCTCCACTTT. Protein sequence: CASSSGQDSPLHF.

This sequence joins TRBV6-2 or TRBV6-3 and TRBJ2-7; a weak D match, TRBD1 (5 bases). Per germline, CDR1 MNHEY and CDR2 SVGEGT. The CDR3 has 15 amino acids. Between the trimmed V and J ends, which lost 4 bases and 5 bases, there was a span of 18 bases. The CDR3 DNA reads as TGTGCCAGCAGTTCTCCACCTCAGACAGTCGACGAGCAGTACTTC. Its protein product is CASSSPPQTVDEQYF.

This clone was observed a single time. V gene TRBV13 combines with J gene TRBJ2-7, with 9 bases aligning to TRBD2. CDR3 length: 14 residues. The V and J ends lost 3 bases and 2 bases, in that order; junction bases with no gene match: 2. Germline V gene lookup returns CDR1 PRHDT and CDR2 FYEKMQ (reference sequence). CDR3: CASSFERGAYEQYF. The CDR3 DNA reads TGTGCCAGCAGCTTTGAGCGGGGGGCCTACGAGCAGTACTTC.

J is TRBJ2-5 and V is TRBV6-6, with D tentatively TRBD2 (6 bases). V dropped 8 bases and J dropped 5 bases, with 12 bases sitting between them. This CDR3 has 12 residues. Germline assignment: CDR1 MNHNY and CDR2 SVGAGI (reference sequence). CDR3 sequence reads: CASRGLGETQYF. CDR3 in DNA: TGTGCCAGCCGGGGGTTGGGGGAGACCCAGTACTTC.

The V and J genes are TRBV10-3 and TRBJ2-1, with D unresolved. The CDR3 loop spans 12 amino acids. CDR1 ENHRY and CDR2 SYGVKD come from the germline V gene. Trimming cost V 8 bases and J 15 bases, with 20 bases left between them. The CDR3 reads CAIYSGPNQLFF. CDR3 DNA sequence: TGTGCCATCTACAGTGGGCCTAATCAGCTGTTCTTC.

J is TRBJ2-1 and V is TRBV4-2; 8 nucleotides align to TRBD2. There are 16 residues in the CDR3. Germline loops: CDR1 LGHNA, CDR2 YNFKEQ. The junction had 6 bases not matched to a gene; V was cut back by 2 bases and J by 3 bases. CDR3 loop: CASSQQSGGLYNEQFF. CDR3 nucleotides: TGTGCCAGCAGCCAACAAAGCGGGGGCCTCTACAATGAGCAGTTCTTC.

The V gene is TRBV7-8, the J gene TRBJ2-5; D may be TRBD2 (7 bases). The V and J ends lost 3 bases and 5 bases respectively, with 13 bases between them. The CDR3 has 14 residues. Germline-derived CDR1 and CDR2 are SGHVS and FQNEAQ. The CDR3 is CASSLGGAWETQYF. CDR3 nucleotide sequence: TGTGCCAGCAGCTTGGGGGGGGCTTGGGAGACCCAGTACTTC.

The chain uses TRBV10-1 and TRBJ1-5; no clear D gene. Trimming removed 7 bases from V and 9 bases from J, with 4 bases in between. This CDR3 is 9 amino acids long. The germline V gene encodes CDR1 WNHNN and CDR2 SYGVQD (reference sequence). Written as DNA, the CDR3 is TGCGCCAGCATTCGGCCCCAGCATTTT. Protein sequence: CASIRPQHF.